This T cell receptor beta chain was profiled in a study of T cells in Graves' hyperthyroidism and ophthalmopathy (dated by TCRdb to between 2018 and 2021). For the study in its entirety: Peripheral blood was collected at initial diagnosis, before any treatment. To identify distinguishing TCR V-J signatures, a discovery cohort of 90 to 100 patients was used, comprising 40 to 45 with Graves' ophthalmopathy and 57 with stable Graves' hyperthyroidism. Prospective prediction of ophthalmopathy was tested in an independent validation cohort consisting of some 19 hyperthyroidism patients and approximately 16 patients who later progressed to ophthalmopathy. The 100 discovery patients were randomly divided into training and test sets at a 7:3 ratio. Thyroid tissue and blood T-cell repertoires from over 5 Graves' hyperthyroidism patients were also compared in the study. After blood sampling, hyperthyroidism patients were treated with methimazole at a starting dose of 30 mg daily, and ophthalmopathy patients were treated with high-dose intravenous methylprednisolone. The paper describes TCR Vbeta CDR3 sequencing of 140 or so peripheral blood samples, made up of around 41 ophthalmopathy patients, roughly 72 hyperthyroidism patients and 17 progressor patients.

Overall study outcomes, separate from this receptor: Most expanded thyroid clonotypes (frequency above 0.001) were also detected in blood, suggesting blood repertoires may reflect thyroid immune responses. Sample size was not statistically predetermined, and investigators were not blinded to group allocation. A model built on a 13 V-J signature distinguished ophthalmopathy from stable hyperthyroidism, reaching about 88% sensitivity and around 82% specificity in cross-validation and 80%/75% in testing. In validation, the model predicted progression to ophthalmopathy with over 65% sensitivity and less than 75% specificity, a median of 6.5 months before onset.

Amplification of TCR beta CDR3 regions was carried out from RNA transcripts. The TCR CDR3 was subjected to a first round of RT-PCR using the HTBI primer set and the Qiagen OneStep RT-PCR kit. Libraries were constructed in a second round of multiplex PCR, after which size selection and purification were carried out. Paired-end sequencing of the libraries was performed with 100 bp reads on an Illumina HiSeq2000. The paper's processing steps were these. SOAPnuke was used to process the raw data, throwing out any read that contained adapters or uncalled bases, had a mean Phred below 15, or lacked an exact constant-primer or identifier match. High-quality paired reads were merged using COPE v1.2.5, and each unique nucleotide sequence was defined as a clonotype. Clonotypes were aligned to IMGT TRBV, TRBD and TRBJ reference segments using MiTCR v1.1. The analysis was restricted to V-J combinations with a frequency above 0.0001, which together covered over 99% of the repertoires. The TCS score was defined as F50 (clonal expansion) divided by E x V (chaos), with BLOSUM62-based TCRdist calculated between CDR3 peptides within each V-J. Welch's t-statistics and random forest reduced around 520 V-J features to 10 to 15, which were used in a naive Bayes classifier (R e1071). The raw public reads went through TCRdb reprocessing: fastp at Q25, MiXCR clone calling, in-frame beta chains kept. Entries are consolidated by CDR3 protein sequence, retaining the most common genes and DNA. The V and J calls come from TCRdb's annotation, not from the publication. The sample includes under 350,000 distinct CDR3 sequences, with around 15% observed a single time. Approximately 60% of the sample lies in the top ten.

This clonotype was seen only a few times. There is no known antigen for this receptor. Base qualities are not recorded, but no much larger clone differs from it by a single base. Moderately to severely active disease, a Clinical Activity Score of at least 3, a NOSPECS grade of at least 4, and a duration under 3 months were present in ophthalmopathy patients. The study excluded patients with uncontrolled infections, other autoimmune diseases, pregnancy or lactation. Diagnoses relied on clinical symptoms, serum thyroxine and TRAb, thyroid ultrasound and orbital computed tomography. PBMCs were isolated from more than 9 ml of fresh peripheral blood by Ficoll-Paque density gradient centrifugation. Trizol reagent was used to extract total RNA, and RNA quality was then checked on an Agilent 2100 Bioanalyzer. CDR1 is given as MDHEN and CDR2 as SYDVKM, both from the germline V gene. Including the terminal cysteine and phenylalanine, the CDR3 comprises 14 residues. Of all the DNA, just the CDR3 is kept, 42 bases in frame from base 1. Trimming costs V 2 bases and J 10 bases, and their ends lie 15 bases apart.

In this chain, TRBV28 is recombined with TRBJ1-5; TRBD1 is a weak D gene call, 6 bases matching. The sequencing input was blood. The clonotype comes from a woman aged 60 to 75 with Graves' ophthalmopathy. The CDR3 in this case is CASSLTVSTGPQHF. The sequenced DNA is TGTGCCAGCAGTTTAACAGTGTCGACAGGCCCCCAGCATTTT.